The present T cell receptor (beta chain) was sequenced within a study of CD8 T cells in ankylosing spondylitis. V gave up 5 bases and J gave up 5 bases, with 10 bases separating them. The CDR3 is 12 amino acids. Germline assignment: CDR1 KGHSH and CDR2 LQKENI. Notes on the study in general: There was reportedly significant enrichment of clones that were disease-linked in matched ankylosing spondylitis synovial fluid. About 8 highly homologous variants made up a TCR beta motif, and this motif appeared characteristic of ankylosing spondylitis blood.

Quantitative 5'-RACE with molecular barcodes generated TCR beta libraries. TCRdb recomputed calls from the 5' RACE reads with MiXCR, one row per CDR3 protein. This table has around 890,000 distinct CDR3 sequences, roughly 12% appearing once. This clonotype was counted at least ten times. Its antigen remains unknown. The sequence was collected from a male donor with ankylosing spondylitis. The chain couples TRBV18 to TRBJ2-7; D might be TRBD1 (6 bases). The sequenced material came from blood, either unsorted or a sorted T cell fraction (not recorded which). The CDR3 loop is CASSFTGNEQYF. The CDR3, as DNA: TGTGCCAGCTCATTTACAGGGAACGAGCAGTACTTC.